The T cell receptor (beta chain) under discussion was sequenced for a study of cytomegalovirus exposure and HLA in healthy donors. CDR3 length equals 13 residues. Trimming took off 2 bases at V and 6 bases at J, with 10 bases between the two ends. Germline loops: CDR1 SEHNR, CDR2 FQNEAQ (reference sequence). Study results and limitations: In vitro assays verified that a few CMV-associated chains recognized CMV antigens specifically. Reported performance of the classifier showed diagnosis of cytomegalovirus status with high specificity and sensitivity.

Concerning this clone itself: The antigen is not known.

Sequencing was performed with immunoSEQ multiplex PCR; in TCRdb, only in-frame clones are kept and a portion is missing. The sample shows roughly 43,000 clones, around 90% of them seen only once. Sequencing used PBMCs. The chain combines TRBV7-9 with TRBJ1-2, with D unclear. This clonotype was obtained from a man younger than 35 in good health and CMV-seronegative. CDR3 in amino acids: CASSLSRENGYTF. The CDR3 nucleotides read TGTGCCAGCAGCTTATCGAGGGAAAATGGCTACACCTTC.